The sequence of this TCR beta chain was determined in a study of radiation and T cells in renal cell carcinoma. Overall study: Nephrectomy followed 15 Gy stereotactic body radiation by 4 weeks. Findings and limits, study-wide: Top tumor clonotypes rose in blood 2 weeks post-radiation, then contracted.

Measured with immunoSEQ multiplex PCR; TCRdb has only the in-frame clones, and not every one. Of some 95,000 clones listed, about 86% are singletons. Time point reported: baseline pretreatment blood. Treatment: 15 Gy SBRT to primary tumor, nephrectomy 4 weeks later. Serial blood draws occurred at baseline and 2 and 4 weeks post-SBRT. This renal cell carcinoma was of the clear cell type. The sample holds one count of this clone. Its specificity is unknown. J gave up 4 bases and V 6 bases, and 14 bases lay outside the gene matches. Germline CDR1 and CDR2: MDHEN and SYDVKM. This CDR3 has 19 amino acids. This material consisted of blood, taken from a patient whose treatment included radiotherapy and nephrectomy. The rearrangement joins TRBV28 to TRBJ2-5, with 16 bases that match TRBD2. The receptor was derived from a man aged 50 to 60 with renal cell carcinoma. CDR3 residues: CASSPGLAGGADGLETQYF. The DNA of the CDR3 is TGTGCCAGCAGCCCGGGACTAGCGGGGGGGGCCGATGGGTTAGAGACCCAGTACTTC.